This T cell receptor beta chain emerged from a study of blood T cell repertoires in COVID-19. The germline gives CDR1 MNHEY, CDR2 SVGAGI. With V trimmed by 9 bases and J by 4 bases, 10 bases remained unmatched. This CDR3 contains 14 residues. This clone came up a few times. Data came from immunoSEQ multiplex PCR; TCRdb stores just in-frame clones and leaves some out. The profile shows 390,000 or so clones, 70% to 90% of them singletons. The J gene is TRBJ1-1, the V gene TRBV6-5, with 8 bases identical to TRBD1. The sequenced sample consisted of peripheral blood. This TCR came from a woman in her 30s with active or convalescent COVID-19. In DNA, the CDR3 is TGTGCCAGTAGACATCTGACAGGGGCCACTGAAGCTTTCTTT. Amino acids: CASRHLTGATEAFF.